Listed here are 2 T cell receptor beta chains from one sample, sequenced in a study of cytomegalovirus exposure and HLA in healthy donors. This PCR relied on a set of 60 Vbeta primers and 13 Jbeta primers. The protocol was immunoSEQ multiplex PCR, while the TCRdb copy is restricted to in-frame clones and leaves out a portion. Of about 160,000 clones listed, about 76% are singletons. Sequencing used PBMCs. Every receptor here comes from a female donor in good health and CMV-seronegative.

The chain uses TRBV27 and TRBJ2-7; D is ambiguous. Trimming stripped 1 base from V and 0 bases from J, with 7 bases between. CDR1 and CDR2 (germline): MNHEY, SMNVEV (reference sequence). The CDR3 totals 14 residues. CDR3 sequence: CASSLFRSSYEQYF. In DNA form, the CDR3 reads TGTGCCAGCAGTTTATTCCGTAGCTCCTACGAGCAGTACTTC.

The chain couples TRBV19 to TRBJ1-1; a weak D match, TRBD1 (5 bases). Germline V gives CDR1 LNHDA, CDR2 SQIVND (reference sequence). V was cut by 7 bases and J by 4 bases, with 16 bases left in between. This CDR3 comprises 14 residues. The CDR3 protein is CASTLGGVATEAFF. The CDR3 DNA sequence: TGTGCCAGTACCCTGGGGGGGGTCGCCACTGAAGCTTTCTTT.